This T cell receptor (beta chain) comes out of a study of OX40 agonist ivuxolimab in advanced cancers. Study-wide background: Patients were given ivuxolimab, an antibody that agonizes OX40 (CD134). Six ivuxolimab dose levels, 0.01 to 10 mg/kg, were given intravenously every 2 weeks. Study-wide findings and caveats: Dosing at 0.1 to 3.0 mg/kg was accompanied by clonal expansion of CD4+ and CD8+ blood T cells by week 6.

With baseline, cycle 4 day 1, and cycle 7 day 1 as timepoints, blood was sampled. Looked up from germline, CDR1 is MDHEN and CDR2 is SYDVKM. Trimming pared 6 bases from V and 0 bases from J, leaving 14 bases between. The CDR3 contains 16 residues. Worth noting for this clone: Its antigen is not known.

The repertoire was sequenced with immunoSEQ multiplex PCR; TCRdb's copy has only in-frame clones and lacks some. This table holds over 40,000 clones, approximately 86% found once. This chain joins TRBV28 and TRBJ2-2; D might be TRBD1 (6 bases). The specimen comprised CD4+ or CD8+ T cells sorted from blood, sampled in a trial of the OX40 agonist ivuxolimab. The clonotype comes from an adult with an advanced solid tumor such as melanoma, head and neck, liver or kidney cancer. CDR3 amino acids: CASRTPGHANTGELFF. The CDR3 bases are TGTGCCAGCAGAACTCCGGGACACGCGAACACCGGGGAGCTGTTTTTT.